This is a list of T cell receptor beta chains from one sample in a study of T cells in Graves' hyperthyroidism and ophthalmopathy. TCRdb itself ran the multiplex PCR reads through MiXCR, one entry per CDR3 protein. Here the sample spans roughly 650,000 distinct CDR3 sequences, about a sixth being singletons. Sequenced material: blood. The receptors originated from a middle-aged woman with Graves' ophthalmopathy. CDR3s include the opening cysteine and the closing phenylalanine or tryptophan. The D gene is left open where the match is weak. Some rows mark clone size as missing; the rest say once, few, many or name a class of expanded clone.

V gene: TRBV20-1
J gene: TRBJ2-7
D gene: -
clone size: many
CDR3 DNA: TGCAGTGCACCCGGGACCTCTTTCGAGCAGTACTTC
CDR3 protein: CSAPGTSFEQYF

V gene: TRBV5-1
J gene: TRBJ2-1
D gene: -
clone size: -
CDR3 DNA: TGCGCCAGCAGCTTGCCTCGACCGGGTTCTACCTACAATGAGCAGTTCTTC
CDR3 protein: CASSLPRPGSTYNEQFF

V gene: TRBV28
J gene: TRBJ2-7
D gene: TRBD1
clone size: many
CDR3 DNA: TGTGCCACCAGTTATATTTCGGGACAGGGGTTCTACGAGCAGTACTTC
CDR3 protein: CATSYISGQGFYEQYF

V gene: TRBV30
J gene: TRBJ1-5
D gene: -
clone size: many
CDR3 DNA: TGTGCCCCCTTTTTCGGGAATCAGCCCCAGCATTTT
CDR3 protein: CAPFFGNQPQHF

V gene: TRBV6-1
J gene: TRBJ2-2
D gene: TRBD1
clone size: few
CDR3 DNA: TGTGCCAGCAGTGTGGGACAGGGATACACCGGGGAGCTGTTTTTT
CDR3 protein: CASSVGQGYTGELFF

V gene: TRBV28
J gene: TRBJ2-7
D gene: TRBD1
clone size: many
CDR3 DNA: TGTGCCAGCAGTTCAACCGGGACAGGGTTCTACGAGCAGTACTTC
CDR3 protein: CASSSTGTGFYEQYF

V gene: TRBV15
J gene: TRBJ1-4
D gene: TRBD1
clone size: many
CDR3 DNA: TGTGCCACCAGCGGAGGGACAGGGGAGGAAAAACTGTTTTTT
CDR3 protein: CATSGGTGEEKLFF

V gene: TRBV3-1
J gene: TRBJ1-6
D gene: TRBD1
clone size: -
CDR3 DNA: TGTGCCAGCAGCGTTCAGGGGGCTGGTAATTCACCCCTCCACTTT
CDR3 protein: CASSVQGAGNSPLHF

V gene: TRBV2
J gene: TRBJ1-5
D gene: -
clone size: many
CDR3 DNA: TGTGCCAGCACTGACTGGGGCAGAGGGCCCCAGCATTTT
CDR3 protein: CASTDWGRGPQHF

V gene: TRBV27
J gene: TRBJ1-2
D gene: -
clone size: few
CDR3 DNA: TGTGCCGCCGGGGCAAATGGCCTTTACTATGGCTACACCTTC
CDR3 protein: CAAGANGLYYGYTF

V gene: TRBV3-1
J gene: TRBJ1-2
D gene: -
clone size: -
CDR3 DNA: TGTGCCAGCAGCCAAGATACAGCCGTCTATGGCTACACCTTC
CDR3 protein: CASSQDTAVYGYTF

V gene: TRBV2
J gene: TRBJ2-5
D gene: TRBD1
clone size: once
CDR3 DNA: TGTGCCAGCATTCGAGACAGGGCAGAGACCCAGTACTTC
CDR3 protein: CASIRDRAETQYF

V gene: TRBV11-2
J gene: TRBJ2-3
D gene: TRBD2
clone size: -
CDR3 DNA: TGTGCCAGCAGCCGGACTAGCGGGAGGGGCTCAGATACGCAGTATTTT
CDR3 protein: CASSRTSGRGSDTQYF

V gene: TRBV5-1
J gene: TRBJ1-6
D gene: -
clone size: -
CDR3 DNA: TGCGCCAGCAGCTTGCGGGGCATAAGCTCCTATAATTCACCCCTCCACTTT
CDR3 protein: CASSLRGISSYNSPLHF

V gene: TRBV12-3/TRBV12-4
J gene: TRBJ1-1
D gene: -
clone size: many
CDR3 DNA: TGTGCCAGCAGAGGACCCACGCACCGCACCATTGAAGCTTTCTTT
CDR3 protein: CASRGPTHRTIEAFF

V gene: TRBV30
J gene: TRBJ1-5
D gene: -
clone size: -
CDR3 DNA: TGTACCTGGAGTGTTGGGATCCTAAAGGGGCAGCCCCAGCATTTT
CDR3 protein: CTWSVGILKGQPQHF

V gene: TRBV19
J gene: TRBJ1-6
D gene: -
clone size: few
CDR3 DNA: TGTGCCAGTAGACAAGATCAGGTGAAGAATTCACCCCTCCACTTT
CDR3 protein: CASRQDQVKNSPLHF

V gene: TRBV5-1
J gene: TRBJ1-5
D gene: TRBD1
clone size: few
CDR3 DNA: TGCGCCAGCAGCTCAGGGGGGCGGGGGGACCGGCCCCAGCATTTT
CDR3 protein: CASSSGGRGDRPQHF

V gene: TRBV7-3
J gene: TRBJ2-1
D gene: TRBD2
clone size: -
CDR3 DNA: TGTGCCAGCAGCTTAACGGGAGGGCCGGGTGAGCAGTTCTTC
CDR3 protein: CASSLTGGPGEQFF

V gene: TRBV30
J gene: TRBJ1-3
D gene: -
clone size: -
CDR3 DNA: TGTGCCTACCAAGGACAGATAATCCTTTCTGGAAACACCATATATTTT
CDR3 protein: CAYQGQIILSGNTIYF

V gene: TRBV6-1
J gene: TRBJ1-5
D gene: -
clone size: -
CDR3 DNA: TGTGCCAGCAGTGGCCTTCCGTTTCAGCCCCAGCATTTT
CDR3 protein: CASSGLPFQPQHF

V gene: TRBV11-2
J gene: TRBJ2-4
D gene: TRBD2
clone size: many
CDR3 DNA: TGTGCCAGCAGCTATAGCGGGGCAGCCAAAAACATTCAGTACTTC
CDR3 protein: CASSYSGAAKNIQYF

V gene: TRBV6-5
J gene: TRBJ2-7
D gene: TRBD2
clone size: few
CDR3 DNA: TGTGCCAGCAGTTACCGAGCGGGAGCTAGAGAGCAGTACTTC
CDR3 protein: CASSYRAGAREQYF

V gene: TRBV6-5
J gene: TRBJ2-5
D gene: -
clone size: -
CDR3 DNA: TGTGCCAGCAGTTACCCGGGGGGCCTCCAAGAGACCCAGTACTTC
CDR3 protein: CASSYPGGLQETQYF

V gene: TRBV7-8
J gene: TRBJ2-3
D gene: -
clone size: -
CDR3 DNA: TGTGCCAGCAACGATGGAGGTACGCAGTATTTT
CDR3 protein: CASNDGGTQYF

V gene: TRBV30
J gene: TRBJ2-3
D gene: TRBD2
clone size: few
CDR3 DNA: TGTGCCTGGAATCACGGGAGGGGTTCAGATACGCAGTATTTT
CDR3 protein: CAWNHGRGSDTQYF

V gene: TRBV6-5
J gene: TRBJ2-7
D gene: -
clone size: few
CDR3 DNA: TGTGCCAGCAGTTACTTCCCGGGGCAGGGTGGCGAGCAGTACTTC
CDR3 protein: CASSYFPGQGGEQYF

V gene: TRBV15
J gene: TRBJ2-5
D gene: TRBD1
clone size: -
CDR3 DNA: TGTGCCACCAGCAGCCCTGGAAGGACAGGACAAGAGACCCAGTACTTC
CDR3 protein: CATSSPGRTGQETQYF

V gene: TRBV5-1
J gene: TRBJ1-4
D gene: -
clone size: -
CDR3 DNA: TGCGCCAGCAGACGGGGAGGGCAGGGACTAGAAAAACTGTTTTTT
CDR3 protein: CASRRGGQGLEKLFF

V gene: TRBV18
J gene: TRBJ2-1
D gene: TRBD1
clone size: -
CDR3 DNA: TGTGCCAGCTCACCCCAGGGACAGGCCTACAATGAGCAGTTCTTC
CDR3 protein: CASSPQGQAYNEQFF

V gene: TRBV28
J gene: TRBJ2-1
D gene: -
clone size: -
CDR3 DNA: TGTGCCAGCAGTTTGGGGGGAGAGATCTGCAATGAGCAGTTCTTC
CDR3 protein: CASSLGGEICNEQFF

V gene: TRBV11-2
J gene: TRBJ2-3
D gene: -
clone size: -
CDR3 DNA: TGTGCCAGCAGCGGTAACAGGGGCACAGATACGCAGTATTTT
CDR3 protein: CASSGNRGTDTQYF

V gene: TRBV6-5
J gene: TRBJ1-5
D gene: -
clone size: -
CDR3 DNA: TGTGCCAGCATTAGGGCAGGGATGGGCAATCAGCCCCAGCATTTT
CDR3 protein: CASIRAGMGNQPQHF

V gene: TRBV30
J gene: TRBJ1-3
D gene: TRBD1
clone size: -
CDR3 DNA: TGTGCCTGGAGCGGACAGGTCGTCTCTGGAAACACCATATATTTT
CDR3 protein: CAWSGQVVSGNTIYF

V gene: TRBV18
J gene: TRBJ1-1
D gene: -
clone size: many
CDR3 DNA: TGTGCCAGCTCGACTATGAACACTGAAGCTTTCTTT
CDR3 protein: CASSTMNTEAFF

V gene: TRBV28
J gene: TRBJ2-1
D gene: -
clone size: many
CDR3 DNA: TGTGCCAGCAGTTTAAACGGCGACTACAATGAGCAGTTCTTC
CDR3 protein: CASSLNGDYNEQFF

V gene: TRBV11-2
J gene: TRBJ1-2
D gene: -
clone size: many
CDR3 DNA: TGTGCCAGCTCCAGGAGGGAGTTCGGCTACACCTTC
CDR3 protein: CASSRREFGYTF

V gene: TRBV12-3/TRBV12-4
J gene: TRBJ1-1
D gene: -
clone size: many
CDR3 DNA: TGTGCCAGCAGTTTAGTGTCGTACACTGAAGCTTTCTTT
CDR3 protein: CASSLVSYTEAFF

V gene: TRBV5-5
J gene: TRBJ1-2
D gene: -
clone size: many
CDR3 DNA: TGTGCCAGCAGCTTGGACCTTCCCGGCGACTATGGCTACACCTTC
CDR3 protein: CASSLDLPGDYGYTF

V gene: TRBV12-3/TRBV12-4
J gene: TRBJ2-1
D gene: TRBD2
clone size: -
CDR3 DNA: TGTGCCAGCAGTCCGTCACTAGCGGGAGGGGCGGATGAGCAGTTCTTC
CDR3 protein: CASSPSLAGGADEQFF

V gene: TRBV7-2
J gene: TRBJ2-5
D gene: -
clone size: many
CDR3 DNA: TGTGCCAGCAGCTTTCAGGGCTTCATCCAAGAGACCCAGTACTTC
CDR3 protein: CASSFQGFIQETQYF

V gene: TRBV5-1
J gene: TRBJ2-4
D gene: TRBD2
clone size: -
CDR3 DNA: TGCGCCAGCAGCTTGGTGGCTAGCGGGAGTGATGGCAAAAACATTCAGTACTTC
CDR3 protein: CASSLVASGSDGKNIQYF

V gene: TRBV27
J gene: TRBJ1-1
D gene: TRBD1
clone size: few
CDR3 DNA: TGTGCCAGCAGTAGGGCAGGGGGCTTTACTGAAGCTTTCTTT
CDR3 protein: CASSRAGGFTEAFF

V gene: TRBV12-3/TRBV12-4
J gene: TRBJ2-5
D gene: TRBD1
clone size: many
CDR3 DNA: TGTGCCAGCAGTCCATACAGGGGGCGTGAGACCCAGTACTTC
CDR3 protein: CASSPYRGRETQYF

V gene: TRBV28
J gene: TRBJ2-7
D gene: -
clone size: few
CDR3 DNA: TGTGCCAGCAGAGCCGACAGTCTCTCCGGGCAGTACTTC
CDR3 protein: CASRADSLSGQYF

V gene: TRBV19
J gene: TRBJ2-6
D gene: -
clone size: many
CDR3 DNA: TGTGCCAGTAGCTCAACTGGGGCCAACGTCCTGACTTTC
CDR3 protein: CASSSTGANVLTF

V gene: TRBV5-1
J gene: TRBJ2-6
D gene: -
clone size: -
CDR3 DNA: TGCGCCACCCAGGGGTATAACTCTGGGGCCAACGTCCTGACTTTC
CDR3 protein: CATQGYNSGANVLTF

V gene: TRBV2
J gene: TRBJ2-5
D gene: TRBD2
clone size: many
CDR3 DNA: TGTGCCAGCAGAAACGAAATGGCTAGCGGGGTTCAAGAGACCCAGTACTTC
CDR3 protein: CASRNEMASGVQETQYF

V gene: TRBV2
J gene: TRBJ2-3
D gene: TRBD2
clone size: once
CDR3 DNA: TGTGCCAGCAGTTGGGGGGGGAGTCCCACAGATACGCAGTATTTT
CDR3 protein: CASSWGGSPTDTQYF

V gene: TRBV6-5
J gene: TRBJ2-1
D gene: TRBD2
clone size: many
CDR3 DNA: TGTGCCAGCAGTTACCTTGGTCGTGGGCCAGTCTTCGGGGGGAATGAGCAGTTCTTC
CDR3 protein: CASSYLGRGPVFGGNEQFF

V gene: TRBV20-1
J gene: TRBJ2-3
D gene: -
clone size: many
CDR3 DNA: TGCAGTGCTAGGGGTGGAGCTTATCGGGCAATCGCAGATACGCAGTATTTT
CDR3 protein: CSARGGAYRAIADTQYF

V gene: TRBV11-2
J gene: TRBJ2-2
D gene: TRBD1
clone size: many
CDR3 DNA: TGTGCCAGCAGCCTACGACAGGGCACCGGGGAGCTGTTTTTT
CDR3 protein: CASSLRQGTGELFF

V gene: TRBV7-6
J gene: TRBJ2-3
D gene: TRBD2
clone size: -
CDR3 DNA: TGTGCCAGCAGCATTAGCGGGCTTAGCACAGATACGCAGTATTTT
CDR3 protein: CASSISGLSTDTQYF